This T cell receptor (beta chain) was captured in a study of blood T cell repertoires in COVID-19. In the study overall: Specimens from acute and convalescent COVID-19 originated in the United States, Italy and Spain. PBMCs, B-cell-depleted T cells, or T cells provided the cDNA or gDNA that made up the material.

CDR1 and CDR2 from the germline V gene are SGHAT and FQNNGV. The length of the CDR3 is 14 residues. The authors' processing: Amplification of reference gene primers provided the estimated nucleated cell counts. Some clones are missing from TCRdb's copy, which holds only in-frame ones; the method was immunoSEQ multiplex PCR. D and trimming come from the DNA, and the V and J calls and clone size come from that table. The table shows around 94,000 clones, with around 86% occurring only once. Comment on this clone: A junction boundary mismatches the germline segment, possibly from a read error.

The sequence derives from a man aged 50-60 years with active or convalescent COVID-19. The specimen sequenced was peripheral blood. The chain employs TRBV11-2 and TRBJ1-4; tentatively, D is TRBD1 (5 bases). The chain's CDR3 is CASSLEGLSEKLFF. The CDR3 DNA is TGTGCCAGCAGCCTAGAGGGGCTATCTGAAAAACTGTTTTTT.